A single sample is the source of the 25 T cell receptor beta chains below, sequenced in a study of cytomegalovirus exposure and HLA in healthy donors. PCR used 60 Vbeta primers and 13 Jbeta primers. This table comes from immunoSEQ multiplex PCR, and its TCRdb copy is limited to in-frame clones, with some not included. The table lists 200,000 or so clones, more than 75% of them singletons. Sequenced: PBMCs. Receptor source: a girl under three years old in good health and CMV-seronegative.

This clone was detected only a few times. The chain links TRBV4-1 to TRBJ2-5, with D possibly being TRBD1 (6 bases). The J call is in doubt because the DNA end fits TRBJ2-7 better. CDR3 size: 14 residues. Germline V gene lookup returns CDR1 MGHRA and CDR2 YSYEKL. The CDR3 bases are TGCGCCAGCAGCCAAGAACAGGGAAGGCGCGAGCAGTACTTC. It specifies CASSQEQGRREQYF.

The gene calls are TRBV7-8 and TRBJ2-1; tentatively, D is TRBD2 (5 bases). V was trimmed by 6 bases and J by 3 bases, leaving 15 bases between them. The CDR3 consists of 15 residues. From germline, CDR1 is SGHVS and CDR2 FQNEAQ. The CDR3 DNA is TGTGCCAGCAGACGGGAAGGTCCCTACTACAATGAGCAGTTCTTC. Translated, it gives CASRREGPYYNEQFF. Full variable domain (outside the CDR3, taken from reference TRBV7-8 and TRBJ2-1): GAGVSQSPRYKVAKRGQDVALRCDPISGHVSLFWYQQALGQGPEFLTYFQNEAQLDKSGLPSDRFFAERPEGSVSTLKIQRTQQEDSAVYLCASRREGPYYNEQFFGPGTRLTVL.

The genes are TRBV18 and TRBJ2-1; 8 bases line up with TRBD2. With 6 bases clipped from V and 1 base from J, the junction kept 11 bases outside the gene matches. This CDR3 has 17 residues. Germline V lookup: CDR1 KGHSH, CDR2 LQKENI. CDR3 in amino acids: CASSPNSGIRSYNEQFF. In nucleotides, the CDR3 is TGTGCCAGCTCCCCCAATAGCGGGATCCGATCCTACAATGAGCAGTTCTTC.

The rearrangement joins TRBV4-1 to TRBJ2-5, with a tentative D call TRBD1 (5 bases). Judging by the DNA end, TRBJ2-7 fits better; the J call may be wrong. CDR3 length equals 15 residues. CDR1 and CDR2 (germline): MGHRA, YSYEKL. The CDR3 sequence: CASSRQVRGAYEQYF. The CDR3 DNA reads TGCGCCAGCAGCCGGCAAGTAAGGGGCGCCTACGAGCAGTACTTC.

V is TRBV27 and J is TRBJ1-2; no firm D call. V lost 3 bases, J lost 4 bases, and 21 bases lay in between. The CDR3 contains 17 residues. The germline CDR1 and CDR2 sequences are MNHEY and SMNVEV (reference sequence). CDR3 residues: CASSFLPQRALGYGYTF. Written as DNA, the CDR3 is TGTGCCAGCAGTTTCCTCCCACAGAGGGCTTTGGGCTATGGCTACACCTTC.

The J gene is TRBJ2-1, the V gene TRBV4-2; 7 positions match TRBD2. V was clipped by 0 bases and J by 4 bases; unmatched bases: 9. CDR3 length: 17 amino acids. The germline V gene has CDR1 LGHNA and CDR2 YNFKEQ. The CDR3 protein is CASSQDKASGFYNEQFF. CDR3 in DNA: TGTGCCAGCAGCCAAGATAAAGCTAGCGGCTTTTACAATGAGCAGTTCTTC.

The chain is built from TRBV27 and TRBJ2-1; 8 nucleotides agree with TRBD2. The germline CDR1 and CDR2 sequences are MNHEY and SMNVEV (reference sequence). V was clipped by 3 bases and J by 16 bases; unmatched bases: 11. The CDR3 covers 13 residues. The CDR3, as DNA: TGTGCCAGCAGTTTTGTATTGGGACTAGTAAGTTTCTTC. Its protein is CASSFVLGLVSFF.

This chain connects TRBV11-2 to TRBJ2-7, with TRBD1 as a possible D gene (5 bases). V was pared by 4 bases and J by 3 bases, with 22 bases between. Germline values: CDR1 SGHAT, CDR2 FQNNGV. The CDR3 runs to 17 residues. The DNA of the CDR3 is TGTGCCAGCAGCTACCTCTGGGGAAGGGGCCTCGACTACGAGCAGTACTTC. Translating it yields CASSYLWGRGLDYEQYF.

V is TRBV5-8 and J is TRBJ1-2, with 9 bases lining up with TRBD1. The trim removed 4 bases at V and 8 bases at J, leaving 6 bases unmatched. The CDR3 is 13 amino acids. Germline values: CDR1 SGHTS, CDR2 YDEGEE. DNA of the CDR3: TGTGCCAGCAGCCCGTGGACAGGGGAAGGCTACACCTTC. Residues: CASSPWTGEGYTF.

This clone has just a few counts. This sequence joins TRBV5-6 and TRBJ1-6, with D unresolved. The length of the CDR3 is 13 residues. CDR1 SGHDT and CDR2 YYEEEE come from the germline V gene. V lost 3 bases to trimming and J lost 10 bases, with 11 bases between them. This CDR3 reads CASSWVSGSPLHF. The DNA of the CDR3 is TGTGCCAGCAGCTGGGTTAGCGGATCACCCCTCCACTTT.

J is TRBJ2-1 and V is TRBV5-1; TRBD1 agrees at 11 bases. This CDR3 region has 16 residues. Germline V gives CDR1 SGHRS, CDR2 YFSETQ. Trimming took 3 bases from V and 4 from J; bases not matched to a gene: 6. CDR3 in DNA: TGCGCCAGCAGCTCGGGACAGGGGGATGCTTACAATGAGCAGTTCTTC. Translation gives CASSSGQGDAYNEQFF.

This clone was seen a few times. The rearrangement joins TRBV5-1 to TRBJ1-3; D is unclear. V was pared by 2 bases and J by 2 bases, with 8 bases between. CDR1 is SGHRS and CDR2 is YFSETQ in the germline V gene. This CDR3 is built from 14 residues. CDR3 sequence reads: CASSFGRTGNTIYF. The CDR3 DNA reads TGCGCCAGCAGCTTTGGGAGGACTGGAAACACCATATATTTT.

V and J are TRBV7-4 and TRBJ2-4; D remains ambiguous. Germline V CDR1 and CDR2: SGHVT, SQSDAQ. The V and J ends lost 5 bases and 7 bases respectively, with 27 bases between them. This CDR3 is 18 amino acids long. The chain's CDR3 is CASSPNHLWAVGGNIQYF. For the CDR3, the DNA is TGTGCCAGCAGCCCGAACCACCTGTGGGCTGTGGGTGGGAACATTCAGTACTTC.

The chain combines TRBV30 with TRBJ2-1; possible D gene TRBD2, 6 bases. CDR3 length equals 13 residues. The V end lost 1 base, the J end lost 7 bases, and 11 bases lay between the germline ends. CDR1 is GTSNPN and CDR2 is SVGIG in the germline V gene (reference sequence). Here the CDR3 reads CAWSGGTRNEQFF. The CDR3 nucleotides read TGTGCCTGGAGTGGGGGGACTCGGAATGAGCAGTTCTTC.

CDR3 sequence reads: CASSSRDRGPGTQYF. The CDR3 nucleotides read TGCGCCAGCAGCTCGCGGGACAGGGGGCCAGGGACCCAGTACTTC. The chain links TRBV5-1 to TRBJ2-5; TRBD1 matches 12 bases. CDR3 length equals 15 residues. CDR1 is SGHRS and CDR2 is YFSETQ in the germline V gene. V gave up 3 bases and J gave up 7 bases; unmatched junction bases: 7.

The gene calls are TRBV10-3 and TRBJ2-7; 11 positions match TRBD1. Germline trimming cut 4 bases from V and 5 bases from J; bases unmatched to any gene: 4. Germline V gene sequence: CDR1 ENHRY, CDR2 SYGVKD. CDR3 length: 14 amino acids. DNA of the CDR3: TGTGCCATCAGTGGGGGACAGGGGGTCGACGAGCAGTACTTC. Protein product: CAISGGQGVDEQYF.

The chain is built from TRBV27 and TRBJ2-5; D gene uncertain. Trimming took off 2 bases at V and 3 bases at J, with 10 bases between the two ends. The CDR3 runs to 14 residues. Germline lookup yields CDR1 MNHEY and CDR2 SMNVEV (reference sequence). The CDR3 sequence is CASSLGWAEETQYF. The CDR3 DNA is TGTGCCAGCAGTTTAGGGTGGGCTGAAGAGACCCAGTACTTC.

This clone was recorded only once. The chain carries TRBV10-2 and TRBJ2-7; D ambiguous. V was clipped by 3 bases and J by 0 bases, with 12 bases between them. The germline CDR1 and CDR2 sequences are WSHSY and SAAADI. CDR3 length: 15 amino acids. CDR3 sequence reads: CASSDRQAYSYEQYF. CDR3 bases: TGCGCCAGCAGTGATCGGCAGGCTTACTCCTACGAGCAGTACTTC.

V usage is TRBV6-5 and J usage is TRBJ2-1; D is undetermined. Trimming stripped 0 bases from V and 8 bases from J, with 8 bases between. This CDR3 contains 13 residues. Germline V gives CDR1 MNHEY, CDR2 SVGAGI. The CDR3 coding sequence is TGTGCCAGCAGTTACTCATCCTTCGATGAGCAGTTCTTC. This gives the protein CASSYSSFDEQFF.

The rearrangement joins TRBV9 to TRBJ1-4, with D possibly being TRBD1 (5 bases). Germline-derived CDR1 and CDR2 are SGDLS and YYNGEE. Trimming removed 0 bases from V and 7 bases from J, with 16 bases in between. The CDR3 length is 16 residues. CDR3 loop: CASSVASGDGTEKLFF. CDR3 sequence (DNA): TGTGCCAGCAGCGTAGCATCGGGGGATGGTACTGAAAAACTGTTTTTT.

As concerns this clone: The junction does not match germline at one end; this may be a read error. The genes are TRBV30 and TRBJ2-3; the D is unclear. The CDR3 has 14 residues. Germline loops: CDR1 GTSNPN, CDR2 SVGIG (reference sequence). The CDR3 DNA is TGTGCCTGGAGTGTATACGGCCTCACAGATACGCAGTACTTT. This encodes CAWSVYGLTDTQYF. Together with reference TRBV30 and TRBJ2-3, the CDR3 gives the full variable domain: SQTIHQWPATLVQPVGSPLSLECTVEGTSNPNLYWYRQAAGRGLQLLFYSVGIGQISSEVPQNLSASRPQDRQFILSSKKLLLSDSGFYLCAWSVYGLTDTQYFGPGTRLTVL.

The V call is TRBV4-1, the J call TRBJ2-3, with 10 bases matching TRBD2. The CDR3 sequence is 15 residues long. Germline trimming cut 4 bases from V and 2 bases from J; bases unmatched to any gene: 3. Germline V gene lookup returns CDR1 MGHRA and CDR2 YSYEKL. This chain's CDR3 is CASSPGTSDTDTQYF. The CDR3 region has the DNA TGCGCCAGCAGCCCAGGGACTAGCGACACAGATACGCAGTATTTT.

This clone was picked up a small number of times. The CDR3 DNA is TGTGCCTGGAGTGACAGTTTGCGAGCTTTCTTT. It codes for CAWSDSLRAFF. This chain links TRBV30 with TRBJ1-1, with no clear D. Trimming took off 1 base at V and 10 bases at J, with 10 bases between the two ends. This CDR3 is 11 amino acids long. Germline CDR1 and CDR2: GTSNPN and SVGIG (reference sequence).

This chain connects TRBV29-1 to TRBJ1-1; D may be TRBD1 (5 bases). The CDR3 has 13 amino acids. The V end was cut by 4 bases, the J end by 5 bases, with 14 bases between. The germline CDR1 and CDR2 sequences are SQVTM and ANQGSEA. This CDR3 is CSVGFPGSTEAFF. The CDR3 coding sequence is TGCAGCGTTGGCTTCCCAGGGTCGACTGAAGCTTTCTTT.

The chain carries TRBV6-5 and TRBJ1-2; weak D call: TRBD1 (5 bases). CDR1 and CDR2 (germline): MNHEY, SVGAGI. There are 13 residues in the CDR3. Trimming shortened V by 6 bases and J by 5 bases, and 13 bases separated the two germline ends. The CDR3 sequence: CASSWTRNYGYTF. For the CDR3, the DNA is TGTGCCAGCAGCTGGACACGAAATTATGGCTACACCTTC.